This TCR beta chain was documented in a study of identifying expanded T cells in peripheral blood. Study-wide findings and caveats: Over around two and four weeks, about 15 and 19 clones changed, versus approximately 1.2 between replicates. Across healthy donors, higher total template counts meant significantly greater approximately 2-week count variance.

Sequencing used immunoSEQ multiplex PCR; TCRdb keeps in-frame clones, though not all of them. The top ten hold over 2.5% of the sample, which has 70,000 or so clones, roughly 90% seen once. The CDR3 is made up of 15 amino acids. CDR1 is LGHNA and CDR2 is YSLEER in the germline V gene. V shed 0 bases, J shed 4 bases, and the junction held 2 bases outside the gene matches. Collection occurred without any documented infections or immune events in donors. As concerns this clone: Its antigen is not known.

This TCR was recovered from a person aged 18 to 75 in good health. The rearrangement joins TRBV4-3 to TRBJ1-5, with TRBD1 matching 8 bases. Sequencing was carried out using blood. CDR3 sequence (DNA): TGCGCCAGCAGCCAAGATCACAGGGGGAATCAGCCCCAGCATTTT. Its translation is CASSQDHRGNQPQHF.